The subject of this entry is one T cell receptor beta chain. The authors ran a second PCR of about 7 to 11 cycles using a sample-barcoded 5' primer and a J-beta primer mix. TCRdb re-analysed the 5' RACE reads in MiXCR, keeping a single row per CDR3 protein. The data contain 1.5 million to 2 million distinct CDR3 sequences, around 36% of them seen just once; the ten biggest clones take up 11%. The source of the sample is a study of blood T cells in healthy people across ages. The CDR3 extends over 13 amino acids. V lost 8 bases to trimming and J lost 6 bases, with 15 bases between them. The germline V gene encodes CDR1 ENHRY and CDR2 SYGVKD.

Source material: blood. The V call is TRBV10-3, the J call TRBJ2-3; possible D gene TRBD1, 5 bases. The TCR comes from a woman aged 25 to 39 in good health. CDR3 sequence (DNA): TGTGCCATCCTAAGGGGCCTCCGGGATACGCAGTATTTT. Translating gives CAILRGLRDTQYF.